This is a list of T cell receptor beta chains from one sample in a study of blood T cell repertoires in COVID-19. This table comes from immunoSEQ multiplex PCR, and its TCRdb copy is limited to in-frame clones, with some not included. The sample has approximately 120,000 clones, around four fifths seen once. Sequenced: peripheral blood. The receptors here all came from an elderly man with COVID-19, enrolled during active disease. CDR3s include the opening cysteine and the closing phenylalanine or tryptophan. Each record gives: clone size, D gene, J gene, V gene, CDR3 protein, CDR3 DNA. The D gene is left open where the match is weak. Clone size is given for some rows only: seen once, a few or many times, or a class if the clone is expanded.

.	.	TRBJ1-5	TRBV9	CASSAGYGGEPQHF	TGTGCCAGCAGCGCGGGCTATGGCGGGGAGCCCCAGCATTTT
.	.	TRBJ2-7	TRBV19	CASSIGNAYEQYF	TGTGCCAGTAGTATCGGTAACGCCTACGAGCAGTACTTC
.	TRBD2	TRBJ2-2	TRBV6-5	CASVRSGGNTGELFF	TGTGCCAGCGTAAGGTCGGGAGGGAACACCGGGGAGCTGTTTTTT
few	.	TRBJ1-2	TRBV29-1	CSVEGGGGGYTF	TGCAGCGTTGAGGGGGGAGGAGGTGGCTACACCTTC
once	.	TRBJ2-7	TRBV11-1	CASSQTSFFYEQYF	TGTGCCAGCAGCCAGACTAGTTTCTTCTACGAGCAGTACTTC
.	TRBD2	TRBJ2-3	TRBV7-3	CASSLLAGDTDTQYF	TGTGCCAGCAGCTTGCTAGCGGGAGATACAGATACGCAGTATTTT
.	.	TRBJ2-3	TRBV28	CASSLLSDTDTQYF	TGTGCCAGCAGTTTATTGTCAGACACAGATACGCAGTATTTT
.	.	TRBJ2-6	TRBV28	CASSTGFGANVLTF	TGTGCCAGCAGTACAGGGTTTGGGGCCAACGTCCTGACTTTC
.	TRBD1	TRBJ2-2	TRBV19	CASSGQAITGELFF	TGTGCCAGTAGCGGACAGGCGATTACCGGGGAGCTGTTTTTT
few	.	TRBJ1-1	TRBV3-1/TRBV3-2	CASSQDEGSNTEAFF	TGTGCCAGCAGCCAAGATGAGGGTTCGAACACTGAAGCTTTCTTT
.	.	TRBJ2-7	TRBV5-1	CASSLLPQGEQYF	TGCGCCAGCAGCTTGCTTCCTCAGGGGGAGCAGTACTTC
.	.	TRBJ1-4	TRBV2	CASRGDSTNEKLFF	TGTGCCAGCAGGGGAGACTCAACTAATGAAAAACTGTTTTTT
once	TRBD2	TRBJ2-1	TRBV6-5	CASRRLAGEQFF	TGTGCCAGCAGGAGACTAGCGGGCGAGCAGTTCTTC
.	TRBD2	TRBJ2-2	TRBV4-1	CASSQVWAGGRTGELFF	TGCGCCAGCAGCCAAGTATGGGCGGGAGGTAGAACCGGGGAGCTGTTTTTT
.	TRBD2	TRBJ2-1	TRBV5-1	CASSLTGGSSYNEQFF	TGCGCCAGCAGCTTAACCGGGGGGAGCTCCTACAATGAGCAGTTCTTC
.	.	TRBJ2-3	TRBV25-1	CASSAYTDTQYF	TGTGCCAGCAGTGCCTACACAGATACGCAGTATTTT
once	TRBD2	TRBJ2-2	TRBV27	CASSSRLAGEVGELFF	TGTGCCAGCAGTTCCCGACTAGCGGGAGAAGTCGGGGAGCTGTTTTTT
.	.	TRBJ1-1	TRBV18	CASSKDMNTEAFF	TGTGCCAGCTCGAAAGACATGAACACTGAAGCTTTCTTT
.	.	TRBJ1-5	TRBV19	CASSRLGGLSNQPQHF	TGTGCCAGTAGTAGATTAGGGGGTCTAAGCAATCAGCCCCAGCATTTT
few	.	TRBJ2-1	TRBV5-1	CASSPVGPYNEQFF	TGCGCCAGCAGCCCCGTTGGGCCATACAATGAGCAGTTCTTC
.	TRBD1	TRBJ2-5	TRBV3-1/TRBV3-2	CASSPGTGGLKTQYF	TGTGCCAGCAGCCCCGGGACAGGGGGCTTGAAGACCCAGTACTTC
few	.	TRBJ1-1	TRBV15	CATSTYQTANPFTEAFF	TGTGCCACCAGCACCTATCAAACAGCAAATCCCTTCACTGAAGCTTTCTTT
.	.	TRBJ1-2	TRBV6-5	CASSYGPLGYGYTF	TGTGCCAGCAGTTACGGTCCTCTCGGCTATGGCTACACCTTC
once	.	TRBJ2-2	TRBV3-1/TRBV3-2	CASSHFNTGELFF	TGTGCCAGCAGCCACTTTAACACCGGGGAGCTGTTTTTT
few	.	TRBJ1-6	TRBV7-2	CASSSNRNSPLHF	TGTGCCAGCAGCTCCAACAGGAATTCACCCCTCCACTTT
.	TRBD1	TRBJ1-2	TRBV6-6	CASSWTGGGDGYTF	TGTGCCAGCAGTTGGACAGGGGGCGGTGATGGCTACACCTTC
.	TRBD1	TRBJ1-1	TRBV7-8	CASSFTGQTEAFF	TGTGCCAGCAGCTTTACGGGACAGACAGAAGCTTTCTTT
.	TRBD1	TRBJ2-7	TRBV7-6	CASSKSGGAYEQYF	TGTGCCAGCAGCAAATCAGGGGGAGCCTACGAGCAGTACTTC
.	.	TRBJ2-5	TRBV15	CATSIRRGAGTQYF	TGTGCCACCAGCATCCGTAGGGGCGCTGGGACCCAGTACTTC
once	TRBD2	TRBJ2-7	TRBV5-4	CASRGGLAGDSYF	TGTGCCAGCAGGGGAGGACTAGCGGGAGACTCGTACTTC
.	.	TRBJ1-5	TRBV18	CASSDWGNQPQHF	TGTGCCAGCTCCGACTGGGGCAATCAGCCCCAGCATTTT
.	TRBD2	TRBJ2-7	TRBV19	CASTPQSGTSNHEQYF	TGTGCCAGTACCCCCCAGTCCGGGACTAGCAACCACGAGCAGTACTTC
.	TRBD1	TRBJ1-2	TRBV29-1	CSVGTGGIIHTF	TGCAGCGTAGGGACAGGGGGCATTATCCACACCTTC
once	.	TRBJ1-5	TRBV21-1	CASSKGGSKTGFLQPQHF	TGTGCCAGCAGCAAAGGGGGAAGCAAAACAGGGTTTCTTCAGCCCCAGCATTTT
.	.	TRBJ2-2	TRBV5-6	CASSPSGYTGELFF	TGTGCCAGCAGCCCCAGCGGATACACCGGGGAGCTGTTTTTT
.	.	TRBJ2-1	TRBV9	CASSPPGFSSYNEQFF	TGTGCCAGCAGCCCACCGGGGTTTAGCTCCTACAATGAGCAGTTCTTC
.	.	TRBJ1-5	TRBV7-2	CASSLVGGNQPQHF	TGTGCCAGCAGCTTAGTGGGGGGGAATCAGCCCCAGCATTTT
.	TRBD2	TRBJ2-3	TRBV11-2	CASSPSGTADTQYF	TGTGCCAGCAGCCCCAGCGGGACGGCAGATACGCAGTATTTT
.	.	TRBJ1-2	TRBV28	CASEGGNGYTF	TGTGCCAGCGAGGGCGGGAATGGCTACACCTTC
few	.	TRBJ2-3	TRBV10-3	CAISDYTDTQYF	TGTGCCATCAGTGATTATACAGATACGCAGTATTTT